Listed below are T cell receptor beta chains from one sample, sequenced in a study of long-term antiretroviral therapy in people with HIV. Produced via immunoSEQ multiplex PCR; TCRdb's table is partial and in-frame only. The sample yields fewer than 30,000 clones, about 80% seen once. The sample here was unsorted PBMCs, taken 0.7 years before starting antiretroviral therapy. The receptors were sampled from a man aged 25 to 40 with HIV. Each CDR3 is given without its conserved first and last residue.

ASRAEYSNQPQH,TRBJ1-5,TRBV28
SVEAGGGANVLT,TRBJ2-6,TRBV29-1
ASSWTDTQY,TRBJ2-3,TRBV5-6
ASSFSDRATDTQY,TRBJ2-3,TRBV11-2
ATAGTVNEKLF,TRBJ1-4,TRBV4-2
ASSPPGLQEQY,TRBJ2-7,TRBV18
ASSLRQGYSPLH,TRBJ1-6,TRBV28
ASSLIGANEQF,TRBJ2-1,TRBV11-2
ASSPGGGVSTEAF,TRBJ1-1,TRBV7-3
ASSFRSSYNSPLH,TRBJ1-6,TRBV28
ASSYRASKGYT,TRBJ1-2,TRBV7-9
ASSVGGTDTQY,TRBJ2-3,TRBV9
ASSQDRSRPLH,TRBJ1-6,TRBV4-2